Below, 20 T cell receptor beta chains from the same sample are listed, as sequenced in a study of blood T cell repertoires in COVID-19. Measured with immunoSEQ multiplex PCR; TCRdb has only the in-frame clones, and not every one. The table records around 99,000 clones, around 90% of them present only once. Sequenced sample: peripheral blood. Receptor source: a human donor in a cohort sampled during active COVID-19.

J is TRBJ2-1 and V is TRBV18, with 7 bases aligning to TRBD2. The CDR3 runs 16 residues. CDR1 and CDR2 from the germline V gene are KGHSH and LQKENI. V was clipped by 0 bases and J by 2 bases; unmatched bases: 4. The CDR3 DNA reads TGTGCCAGCTCACCACCGGCTCGGGGGGCCTACAATGAGCAGTTCTTC. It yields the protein CASSPPARGAYNEQFF.

The CDR3 spells CASSERASGAETQYF. CDR3 nucleotide sequence: TGTGCCAGCAGTGAACGGGCTAGCGGGGCGGAGACCCAGTACTTC. V gene TRBV6-1 combines with J gene TRBJ2-5; 9 positions match TRBD2. Germline-derived CDR1 and CDR2 are MNHNS and SASEGT. The CDR3 contains 15 residues. V dropped 2 bases and J dropped 5; count of bases not matched to a gene: 6.

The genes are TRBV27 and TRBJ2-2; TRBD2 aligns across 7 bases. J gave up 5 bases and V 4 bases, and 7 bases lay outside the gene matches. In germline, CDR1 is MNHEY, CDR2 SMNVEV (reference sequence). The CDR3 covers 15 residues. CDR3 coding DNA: TGTGCCAGCAGTTACGAGGCTAGCGGAACCGGGGAGCTGTTTTTT. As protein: CASSYEASGTGELFF.

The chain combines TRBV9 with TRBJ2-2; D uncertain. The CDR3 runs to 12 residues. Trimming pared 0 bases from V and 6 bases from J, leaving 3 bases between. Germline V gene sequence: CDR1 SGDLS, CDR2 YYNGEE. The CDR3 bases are TGTGCCAGCAGCGTAGCTCCCGGGGAGCTGTTTTTT. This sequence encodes CASSVAPGELFF.

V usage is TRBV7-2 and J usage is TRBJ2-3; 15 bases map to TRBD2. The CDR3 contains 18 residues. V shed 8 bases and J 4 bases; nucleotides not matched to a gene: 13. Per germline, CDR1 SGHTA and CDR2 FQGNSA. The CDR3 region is CASSTPRGLAGGPDTQYF. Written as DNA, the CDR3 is TGTGCCAGCTCCACGCCTCGCGGACTAGCGGGGGGGCCAGATACGCAGTATTTT.

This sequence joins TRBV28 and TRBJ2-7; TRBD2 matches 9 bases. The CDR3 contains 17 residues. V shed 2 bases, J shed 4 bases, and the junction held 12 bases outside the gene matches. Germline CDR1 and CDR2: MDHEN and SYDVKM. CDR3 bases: TGTGCCAGCAGTTTAAGCGGGAGGAAGAGGGGGATATACGAGCAGTACTTC. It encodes CASSLSGRKRGIYEQYF.

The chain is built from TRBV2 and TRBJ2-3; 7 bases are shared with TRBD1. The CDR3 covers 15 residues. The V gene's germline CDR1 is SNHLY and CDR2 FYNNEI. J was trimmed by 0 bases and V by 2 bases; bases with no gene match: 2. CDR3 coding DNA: TGTGCCAGCAGTGAAACGGGACAGAGCACAGATACGCAGTATTTT. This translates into CASSETGQSTDTQYF.

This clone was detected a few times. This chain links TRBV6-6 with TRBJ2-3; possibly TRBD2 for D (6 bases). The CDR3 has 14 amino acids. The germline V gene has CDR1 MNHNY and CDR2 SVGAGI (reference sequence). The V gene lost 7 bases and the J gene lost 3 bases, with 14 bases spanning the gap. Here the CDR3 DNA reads TGTGCCAGCATCTTAGACGGAGGGACAGATACGCAGTATTTT. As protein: CASILDGGTDTQYF.

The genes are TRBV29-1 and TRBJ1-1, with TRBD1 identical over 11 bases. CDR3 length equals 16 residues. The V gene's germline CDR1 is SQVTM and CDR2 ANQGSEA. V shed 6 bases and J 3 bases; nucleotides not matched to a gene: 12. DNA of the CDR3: TGCAGCGTAGAAAACCGGGACAGGGGGGTCGACACTGAAGCTTTCTTT. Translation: CSVENRDRGVDTEAFF.

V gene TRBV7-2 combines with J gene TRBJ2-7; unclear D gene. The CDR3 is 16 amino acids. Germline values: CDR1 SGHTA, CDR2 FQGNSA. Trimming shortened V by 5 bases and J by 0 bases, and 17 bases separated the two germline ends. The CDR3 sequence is CASSPSRRRSSYEQYF. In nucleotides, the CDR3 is TGTGCCAGCAGCCCCTCAAGGCGTAGGAGCTCCTACGAGCAGTACTTC.

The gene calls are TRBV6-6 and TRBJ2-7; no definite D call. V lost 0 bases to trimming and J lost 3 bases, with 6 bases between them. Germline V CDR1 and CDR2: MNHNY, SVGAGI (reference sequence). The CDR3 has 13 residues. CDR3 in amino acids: CASSYSGFYEQYF. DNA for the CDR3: TGTGCCAGCAGTTACTCGGGCTTCTACGAGCAGTACTTC.

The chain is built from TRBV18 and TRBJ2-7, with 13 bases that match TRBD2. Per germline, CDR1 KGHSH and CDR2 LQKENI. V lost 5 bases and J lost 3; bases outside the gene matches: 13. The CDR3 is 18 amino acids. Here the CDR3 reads CASSGISRGTSGDYEQYF. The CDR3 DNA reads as TGTGCCAGCTCAGGGATTTCCCGGGGGACTAGCGGGGACTACGAGCAGTACTTC.

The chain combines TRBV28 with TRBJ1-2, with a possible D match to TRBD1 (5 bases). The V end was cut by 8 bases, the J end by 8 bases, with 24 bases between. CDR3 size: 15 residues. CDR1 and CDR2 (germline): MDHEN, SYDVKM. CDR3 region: CASSLIAVRVQGYTF. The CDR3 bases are TGTGCCAGCTCACTGATCGCGGTCAGGGTGCAAGGCTACACCTTC.

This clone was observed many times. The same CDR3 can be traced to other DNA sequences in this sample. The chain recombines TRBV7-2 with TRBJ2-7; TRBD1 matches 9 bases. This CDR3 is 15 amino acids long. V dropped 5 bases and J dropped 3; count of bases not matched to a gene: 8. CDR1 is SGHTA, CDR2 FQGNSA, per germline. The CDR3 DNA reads TGTGCCAGCAGCCTCTCCGGGACAGGGTTCTACGAGCAGTACTTC. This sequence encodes CASSLSGTGFYEQYF.

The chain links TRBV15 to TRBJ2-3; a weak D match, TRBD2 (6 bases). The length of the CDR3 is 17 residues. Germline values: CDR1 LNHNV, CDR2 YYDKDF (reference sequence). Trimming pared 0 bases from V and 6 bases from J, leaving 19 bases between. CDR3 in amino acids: CATSRDVDGSHRDTQYF. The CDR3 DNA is TGTGCCACCAGCAGAGATGTTGACGGGAGCCACCGGGATACGCAGTATTTT.

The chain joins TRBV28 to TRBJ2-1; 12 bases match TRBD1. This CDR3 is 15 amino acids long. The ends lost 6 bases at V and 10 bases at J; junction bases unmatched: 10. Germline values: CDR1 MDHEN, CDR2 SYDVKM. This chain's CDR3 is CASRGGGQGAREQFF. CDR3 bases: TGTGCCAGCAGAGGGGGGGGACAGGGGGCGCGGGAGCAGTTCTTC. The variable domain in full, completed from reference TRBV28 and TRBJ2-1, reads DVKVTQSSRYLVKRTGEKVFLECVQDMDHENMFWYRQDPGLGLRLIYFSYDVKMKEKGDIPEGYSVSREKKERFSLILESASTNQTSMYLCASRGGGQGAREQFFGPGTRLTVL.

The CDR3 region has the DNA TGTGCCAGCAGTTTATTCCCTGTAACGGACAGGGGTTGGAACCAGCCCCAGCATTTT. It encodes CASSLFPVTDRGWNQPQHF. The chain carries TRBV27 and TRBJ1-5; TRBD1 matches 9 bases. V was clipped by 1 base and J by 7 bases; unmatched bases: 17. CDR3 length: 19 amino acids. The germline V gene has CDR1 MNHEY and CDR2 SMNVEV (reference sequence).

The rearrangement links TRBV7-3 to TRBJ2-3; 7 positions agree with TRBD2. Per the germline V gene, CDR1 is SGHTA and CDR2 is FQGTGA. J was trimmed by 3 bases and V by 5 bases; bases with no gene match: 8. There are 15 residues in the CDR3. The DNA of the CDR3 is TGTGCCAGCAGCCAGGCAGGCGGGGGTACAGATACGCAGTATTTT. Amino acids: CASSQAGGGTDTQYF.

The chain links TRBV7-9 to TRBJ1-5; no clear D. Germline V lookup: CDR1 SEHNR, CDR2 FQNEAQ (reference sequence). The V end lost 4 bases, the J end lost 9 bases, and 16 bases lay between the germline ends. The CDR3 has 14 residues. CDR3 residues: CASSSGPRAGPQHF. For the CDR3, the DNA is TGTGCCAGCAGCTCCGGACCCCGGGCGGGGCCCCAGCATTTT.

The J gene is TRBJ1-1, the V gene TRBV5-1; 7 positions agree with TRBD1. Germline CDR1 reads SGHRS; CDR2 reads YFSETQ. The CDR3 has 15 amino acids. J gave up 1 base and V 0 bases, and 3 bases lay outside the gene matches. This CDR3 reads CASSLEGQKNTEAFF. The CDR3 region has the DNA TGCGCCAGCAGCTTGGAGGGACAGAAGAACACTGAAGCTTTCTTT.